Sequencing of this T cell receptor (beta chain) was carried out in a study of blood T cell repertoires in COVID-19. Across the whole study: From the United States, Italy and Spain came samples of acute and convalescent COVID-19. In each case, the material was cDNA or gDNA derived from T cells, B-cell-depleted T cells, or PBMCs.

Germline CDR1 reads SGHRS; CDR2 reads YFSETQ. The ends were cut back, 5 bases at V and 8 bases at J, with 23 bases in the middle. The CDR3 totals 17 residues. Sequenced by immunoSEQ multiplex PCR; TCRdb stores in-frame clones only, minus some. This table holds some 80,000 clones, roughly 85% found once. This sequence originates from a woman aged 70-85 years with acute or convalescent COVID-19. The sequencing sample was made of peripheral blood. The V gene is TRBV5-1, the J gene TRBJ1-6, with a weak D call TRBD1 (5 bases). The CDR3 spells CASRETPRVSVDSPLHF. CDR3 DNA sequence: TGCGCCAGCAGGGAAACACCCAGGGTCTCGGTGGATTCACCCCTCCACTTT.